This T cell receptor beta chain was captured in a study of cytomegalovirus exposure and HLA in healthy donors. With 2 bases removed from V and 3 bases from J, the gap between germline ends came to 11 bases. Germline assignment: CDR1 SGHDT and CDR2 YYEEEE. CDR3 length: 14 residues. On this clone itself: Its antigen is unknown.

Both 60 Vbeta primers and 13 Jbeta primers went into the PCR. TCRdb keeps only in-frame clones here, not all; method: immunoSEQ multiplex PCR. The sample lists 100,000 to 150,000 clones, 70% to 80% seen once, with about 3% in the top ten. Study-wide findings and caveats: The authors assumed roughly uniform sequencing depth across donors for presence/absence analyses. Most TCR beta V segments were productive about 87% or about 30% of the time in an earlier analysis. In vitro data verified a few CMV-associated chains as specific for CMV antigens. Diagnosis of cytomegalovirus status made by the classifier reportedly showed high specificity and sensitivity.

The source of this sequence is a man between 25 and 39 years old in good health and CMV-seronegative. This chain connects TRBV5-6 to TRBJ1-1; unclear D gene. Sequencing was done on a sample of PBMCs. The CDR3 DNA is TGTGCCAGCAGCTTTGGATCCCAGGACACTGAAGCTTTCTTT. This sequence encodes CASSFGSQDTEAFF.